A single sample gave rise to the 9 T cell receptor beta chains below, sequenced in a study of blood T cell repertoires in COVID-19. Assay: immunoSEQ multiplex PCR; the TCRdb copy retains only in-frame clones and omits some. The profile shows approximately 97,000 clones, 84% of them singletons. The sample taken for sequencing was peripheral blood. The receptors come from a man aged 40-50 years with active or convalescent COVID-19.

CDR3 residues: CASSPRGGPTNEKLFF. In nucleotides, the CDR3 is TGTGCCAGCAGCCCTAGGGGAGGTCCAACTAATGAAAAACTGTTTTTT. The chain uses TRBV7-6 and TRBJ1-4, with D tentatively TRBD1 (5 bases). V was pared by 5 bases and J by 0 bases, with 13 bases between. The V gene's germline CDR1 is SGHVS and CDR2 FNYEAQ. The CDR3 spans 16 residues.

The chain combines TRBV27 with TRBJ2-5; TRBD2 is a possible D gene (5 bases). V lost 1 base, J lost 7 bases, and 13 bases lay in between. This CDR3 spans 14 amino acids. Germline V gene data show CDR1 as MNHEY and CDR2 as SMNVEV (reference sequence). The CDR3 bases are TGTGCCAGCAGTTTATTGGCGGTAGGAGGGACCCAGTACTTC. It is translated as CASSLLAVGGTQYF.

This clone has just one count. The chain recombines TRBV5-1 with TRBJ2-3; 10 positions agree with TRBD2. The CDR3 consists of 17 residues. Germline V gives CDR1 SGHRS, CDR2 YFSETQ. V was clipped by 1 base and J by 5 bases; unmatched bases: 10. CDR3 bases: TGCGCCAGCAGCTTGTTTCTAGCGGGGGCGGGGAAAGATACGCAGTATTTT. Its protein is CASSLFLAGAGKDTQYF.

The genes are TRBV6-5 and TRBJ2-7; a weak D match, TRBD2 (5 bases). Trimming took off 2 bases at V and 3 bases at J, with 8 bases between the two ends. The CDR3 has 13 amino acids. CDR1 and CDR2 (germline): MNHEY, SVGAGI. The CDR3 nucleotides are TGTGCCAGCAGTTACAGGAGCGGCTACGAGCAGTACTTC. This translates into CASSYRSGYEQYF.

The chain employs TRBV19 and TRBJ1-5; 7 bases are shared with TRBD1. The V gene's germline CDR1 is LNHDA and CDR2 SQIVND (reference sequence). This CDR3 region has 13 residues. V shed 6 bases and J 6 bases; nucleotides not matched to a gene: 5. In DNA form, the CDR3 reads TGTGCCAGTAGAAAGGGACAGATTCAGCCCCAGCATTTT. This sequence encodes CASRKGQIQPQHF.

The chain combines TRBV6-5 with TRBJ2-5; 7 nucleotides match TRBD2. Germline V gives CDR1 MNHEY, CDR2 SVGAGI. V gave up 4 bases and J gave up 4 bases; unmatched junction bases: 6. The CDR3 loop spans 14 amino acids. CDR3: CASSSAGEGETQYF. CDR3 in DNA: TGTGCCAGCAGTTCCGCGGGGGAGGGAGAGACCCAGTACTTC.

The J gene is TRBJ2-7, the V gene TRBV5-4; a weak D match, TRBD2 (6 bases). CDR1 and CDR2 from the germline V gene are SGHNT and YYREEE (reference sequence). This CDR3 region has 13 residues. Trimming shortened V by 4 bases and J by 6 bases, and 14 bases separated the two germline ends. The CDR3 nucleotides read TGTGCCAGCAGCGCCGCGAACGGGGGCGAGCAGTACTTC. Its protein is CASSAANGGEQYF.

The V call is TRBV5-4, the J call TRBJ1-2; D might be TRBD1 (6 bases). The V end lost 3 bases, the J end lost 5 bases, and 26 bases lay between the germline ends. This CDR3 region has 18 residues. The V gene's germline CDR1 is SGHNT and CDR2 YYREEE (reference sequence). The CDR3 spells CASSSVAGTQGIRYGYTF. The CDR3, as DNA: TGTGCCAGCAGCTCCGTTGCCGGGACACAAGGGATTAGATATGGCTACACCTTC. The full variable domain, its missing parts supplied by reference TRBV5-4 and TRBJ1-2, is ETGVTQSPTHLIKTRGQQVTLRCSSQSGHNTVSWYQQALGQGPQFIFQYYREEENGRGNFPPRFSGLQFPNYSSELNVNALELDDSALYLCASSSVAGTQGIRYGYTFGSGTRLTVV.

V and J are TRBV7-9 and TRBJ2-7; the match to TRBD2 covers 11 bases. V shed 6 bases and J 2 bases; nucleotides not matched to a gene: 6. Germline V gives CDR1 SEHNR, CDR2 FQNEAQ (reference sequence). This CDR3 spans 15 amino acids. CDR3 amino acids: CASRTSGGTTYEQYF. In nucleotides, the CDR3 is TGTGCCAGCAGAACTAGCGGGGGCACAACCTACGAGCAGTACTTC.